This T cell receptor (beta chain) was identified in a study of neurological immune-mediated disorders. This clonotype was counted at least ten times. TCRdb reprocessed the 5' RACE reads via MiXCR and lists one record per CDR3 protein. The sample records fewer than 85,000 distinct CDR3 sequences, 3.5% to 5% being singletons. The clonotype comes from a man aged 25-40 years with multiple sclerosis. Sequenced input: PBMCs.

The CDR3 region is CASSHKAGGVYGYTF. CDR3 nucleotide sequence: TGTGCCAGCAGTCACAAGGCAGGGGGCGTCTATGGCTACACCTTC. The genes are TRBV27 and TRBJ1-2; 8 nucleotides line up with TRBD1. V was clipped by 5 bases and J by 4 bases; unmatched bases: 9. The germline gives CDR1 MNHEY, CDR2 SMNVEV (reference sequence). The CDR3 has 15 amino acids.